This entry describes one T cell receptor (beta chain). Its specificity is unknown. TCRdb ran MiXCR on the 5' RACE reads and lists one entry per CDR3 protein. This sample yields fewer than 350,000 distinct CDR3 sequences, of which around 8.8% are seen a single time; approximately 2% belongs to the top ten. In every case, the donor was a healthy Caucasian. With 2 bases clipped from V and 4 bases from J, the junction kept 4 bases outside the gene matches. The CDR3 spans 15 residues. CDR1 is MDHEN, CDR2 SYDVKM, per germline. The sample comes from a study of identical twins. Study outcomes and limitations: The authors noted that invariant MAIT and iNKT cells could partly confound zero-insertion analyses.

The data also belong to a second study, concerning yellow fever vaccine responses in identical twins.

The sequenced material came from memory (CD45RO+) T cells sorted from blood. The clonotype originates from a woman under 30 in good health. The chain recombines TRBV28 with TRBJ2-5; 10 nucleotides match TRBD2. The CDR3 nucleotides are TGTGCCAGCAGTTTAAGCGGGAGGGCCCCAGAGACCCAGTACTTC. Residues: CASSLSGRAPETQYF.